The text below deals with one TCR beta chain. The data were obtained in a study of blood T cell repertoires in COVID-19. Germline CDR1 and CDR2: KGHSH and LQKENI. The CDR3 is made up of 16 amino acids. J was trimmed by 5 bases and V by 3 bases; bases with no gene match: 7. In the source study's methods: Amplification of reference gene primers was used by the study to estimate nucleated cell counts. Assay used: immunoSEQ multiplex PCR; TCRdb lists only in-frame clones, some missing. The V and J calls and clone size come from that table; D and trimming were worked out from the DNA. The sample shows 85,000 to 100,000 clones, around 84% of them seen only once.

J is TRBJ2-3 and V is TRBV18; 11 bases fit TRBD1. The TCR comes from a woman aged 55-69 years in a cohort sampled during active or convalescent COVID-19. Sequencing was performed on peripheral blood. CDR3 amino acids: CASSPNTGTGGDTQYF. DNA of the CDR3: TGTGCCAGCTCACCTAACACCGGGACAGGGGGAGATACGCAGTATTTT.